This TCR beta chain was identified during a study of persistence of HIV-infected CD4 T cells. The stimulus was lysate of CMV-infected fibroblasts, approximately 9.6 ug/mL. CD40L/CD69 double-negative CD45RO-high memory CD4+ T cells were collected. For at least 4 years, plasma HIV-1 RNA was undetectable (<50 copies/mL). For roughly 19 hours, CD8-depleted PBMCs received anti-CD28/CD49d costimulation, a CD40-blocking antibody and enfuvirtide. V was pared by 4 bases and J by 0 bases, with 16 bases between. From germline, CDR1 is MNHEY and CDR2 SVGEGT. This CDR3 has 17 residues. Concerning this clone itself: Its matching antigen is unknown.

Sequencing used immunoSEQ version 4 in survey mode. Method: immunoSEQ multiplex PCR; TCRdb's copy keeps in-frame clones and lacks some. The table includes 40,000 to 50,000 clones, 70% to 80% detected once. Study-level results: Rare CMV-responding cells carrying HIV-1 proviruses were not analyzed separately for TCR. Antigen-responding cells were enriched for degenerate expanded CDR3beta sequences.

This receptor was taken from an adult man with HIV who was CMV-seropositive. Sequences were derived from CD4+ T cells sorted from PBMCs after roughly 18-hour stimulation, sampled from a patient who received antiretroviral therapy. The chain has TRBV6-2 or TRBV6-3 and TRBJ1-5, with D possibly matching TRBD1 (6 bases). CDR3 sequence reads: CASSSLGRGHSNQPQHF. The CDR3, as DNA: TGTGCCAGCAGTTCCCTCGGCAGGGGCCATAGCAATCAGCCCCAGCATTTT.